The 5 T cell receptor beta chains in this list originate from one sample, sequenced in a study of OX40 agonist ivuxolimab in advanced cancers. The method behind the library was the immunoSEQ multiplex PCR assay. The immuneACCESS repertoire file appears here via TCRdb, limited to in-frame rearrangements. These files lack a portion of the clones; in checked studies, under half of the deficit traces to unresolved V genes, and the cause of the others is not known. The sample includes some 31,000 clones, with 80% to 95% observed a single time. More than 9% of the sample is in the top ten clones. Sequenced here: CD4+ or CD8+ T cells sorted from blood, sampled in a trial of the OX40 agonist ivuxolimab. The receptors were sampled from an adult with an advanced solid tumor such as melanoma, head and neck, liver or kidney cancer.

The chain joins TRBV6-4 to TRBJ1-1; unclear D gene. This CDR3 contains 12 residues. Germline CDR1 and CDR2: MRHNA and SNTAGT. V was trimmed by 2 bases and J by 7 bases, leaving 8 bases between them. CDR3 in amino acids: CASSDPKGEAFF. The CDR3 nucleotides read TGTGCCAGCAGTGACCCGAAGGGTGAAGCTTTCTTT.

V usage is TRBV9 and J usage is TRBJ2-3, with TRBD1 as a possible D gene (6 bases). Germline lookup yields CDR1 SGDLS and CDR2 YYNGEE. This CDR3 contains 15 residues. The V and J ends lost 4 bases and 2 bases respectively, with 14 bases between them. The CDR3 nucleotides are TGTGCCAGCAGCCTAACTGGGGGCGTCACAGATACGCAGTATTTT. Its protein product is CASSLTGGVTDTQYF.

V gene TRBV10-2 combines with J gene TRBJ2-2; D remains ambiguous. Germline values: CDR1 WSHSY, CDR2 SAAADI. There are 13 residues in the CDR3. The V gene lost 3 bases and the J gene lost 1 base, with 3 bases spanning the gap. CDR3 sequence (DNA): TGCGCCAGCAGTGATGAGAACACCGGGGAGCTGTTTTTT. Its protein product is CASSDENTGELFF.

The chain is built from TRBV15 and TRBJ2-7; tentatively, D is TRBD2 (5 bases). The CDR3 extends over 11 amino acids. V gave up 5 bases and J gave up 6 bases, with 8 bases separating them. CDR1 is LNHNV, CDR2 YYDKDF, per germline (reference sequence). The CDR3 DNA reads TGTGCCACCAGCCTGGGGAGCGAGCAGTACTTC. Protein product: CATSLGSEQYF.

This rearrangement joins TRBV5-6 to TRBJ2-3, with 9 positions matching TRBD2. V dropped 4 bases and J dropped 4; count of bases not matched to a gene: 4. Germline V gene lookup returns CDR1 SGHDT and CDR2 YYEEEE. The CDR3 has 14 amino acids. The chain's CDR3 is CASSPWTSADTQYF. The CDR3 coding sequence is TGTGCCAGCAGCCCGTGGACTAGCGCAGATACGCAGTATTTT.